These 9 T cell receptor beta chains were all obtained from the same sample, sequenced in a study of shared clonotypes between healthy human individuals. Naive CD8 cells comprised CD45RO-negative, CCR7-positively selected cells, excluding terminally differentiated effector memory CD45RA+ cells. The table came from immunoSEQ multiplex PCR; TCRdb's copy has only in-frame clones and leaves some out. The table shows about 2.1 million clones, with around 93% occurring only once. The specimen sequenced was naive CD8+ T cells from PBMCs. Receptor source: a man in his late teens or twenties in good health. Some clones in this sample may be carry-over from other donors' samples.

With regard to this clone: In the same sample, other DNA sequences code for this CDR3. The chain's CDR3 is CAWSVAGNTEAFF. For the CDR3, the DNA is TGTGCCTGGAGTGTGGCAGGGAACACTGAAGCTTTCTTT. This chain links TRBV30 with TRBJ1-1, with unresolved D. Germline V gives CDR1 GTSNPN, CDR2 SVGIG (reference sequence). The CDR3 runs 13 residues. Trimming took 0 bases from V and 1 from J, leaving 6 bases between them.

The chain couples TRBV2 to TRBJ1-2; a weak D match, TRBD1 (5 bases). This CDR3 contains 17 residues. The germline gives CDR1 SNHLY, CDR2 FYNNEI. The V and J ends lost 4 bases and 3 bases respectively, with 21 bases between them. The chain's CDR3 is CASSAYADSPFYYGYTF. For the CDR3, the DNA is TGTGCCAGCAGTGCCTACGCTGACAGTCCCTTCTACTATGGCTACACCTTC.

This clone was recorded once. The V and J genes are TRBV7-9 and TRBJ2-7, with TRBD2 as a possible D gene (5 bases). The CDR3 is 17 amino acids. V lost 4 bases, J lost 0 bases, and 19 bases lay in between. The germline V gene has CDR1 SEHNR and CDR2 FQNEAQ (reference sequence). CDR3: CASSSGRGSASSYEQYF. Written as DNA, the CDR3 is TGTGCCAGCAGCTCCGGACGGGGTAGCGCTAGCTCCTACGAGCAGTACTTC.

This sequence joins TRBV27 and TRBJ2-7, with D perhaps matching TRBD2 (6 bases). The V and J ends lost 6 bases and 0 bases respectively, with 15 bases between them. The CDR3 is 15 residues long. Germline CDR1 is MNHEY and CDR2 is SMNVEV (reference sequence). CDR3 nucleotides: TGTGCCAGCAGACACCGGGACTGGAGCTCCTACGAGCAGTACTTC. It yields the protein CASRHRDWSSYEQYF.

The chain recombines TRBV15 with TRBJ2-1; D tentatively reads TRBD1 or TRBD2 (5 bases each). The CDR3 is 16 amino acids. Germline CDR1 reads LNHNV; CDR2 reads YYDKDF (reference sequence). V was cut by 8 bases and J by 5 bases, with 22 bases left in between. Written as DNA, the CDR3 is TGTGCCACCGCGATCCGGGGCCCTTCGGAAGACAATGAGCAGTTCTTC. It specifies CATAIRGPSEDNEQFF.

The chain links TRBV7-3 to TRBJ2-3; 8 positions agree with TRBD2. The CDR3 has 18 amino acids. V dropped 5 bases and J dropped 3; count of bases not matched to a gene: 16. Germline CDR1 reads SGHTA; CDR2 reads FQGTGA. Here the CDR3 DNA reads TGTGCCAGCAGCCCTGACGCGACAGCGGGAGTAAGAACAGATACGCAGTATTTT. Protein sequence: CASSPDATAGVRTDTQYF.

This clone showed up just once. The CDR3 nucleotides read TGCGCCAGCAGCCAAACCCCCGGGGGAGGTTGGAACACCGGGGAGCTGTTTTTT. Translating it yields CASSQTPGGGWNTGELFF. The chain is built from TRBV4-1 and TRBJ2-2, with D possibly being TRBD2 (6 bases). The V end lost 2 bases, the J end lost 1 base, and 17 bases lay between the germline ends. CDR3 length equals 18 residues. Germline CDR1 is MGHRA and CDR2 is YSYEKL.

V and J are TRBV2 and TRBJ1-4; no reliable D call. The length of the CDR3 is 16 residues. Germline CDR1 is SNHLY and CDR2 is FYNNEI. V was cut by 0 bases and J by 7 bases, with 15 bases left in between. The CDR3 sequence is CASSEALEGESEKLFF. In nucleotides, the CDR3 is TGTGCCAGCAGTGAAGCCTTGGAGGGTGAGAGTGAAAAACTGTTTTTT.

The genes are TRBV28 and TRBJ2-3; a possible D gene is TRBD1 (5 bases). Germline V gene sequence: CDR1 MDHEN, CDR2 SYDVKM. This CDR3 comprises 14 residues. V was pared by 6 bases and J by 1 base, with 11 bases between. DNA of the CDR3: TGTGCCAGCAGAGGACATGCTGGCACAGATACGCAGTATTTT. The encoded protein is CASRGHAGTDTQYF.